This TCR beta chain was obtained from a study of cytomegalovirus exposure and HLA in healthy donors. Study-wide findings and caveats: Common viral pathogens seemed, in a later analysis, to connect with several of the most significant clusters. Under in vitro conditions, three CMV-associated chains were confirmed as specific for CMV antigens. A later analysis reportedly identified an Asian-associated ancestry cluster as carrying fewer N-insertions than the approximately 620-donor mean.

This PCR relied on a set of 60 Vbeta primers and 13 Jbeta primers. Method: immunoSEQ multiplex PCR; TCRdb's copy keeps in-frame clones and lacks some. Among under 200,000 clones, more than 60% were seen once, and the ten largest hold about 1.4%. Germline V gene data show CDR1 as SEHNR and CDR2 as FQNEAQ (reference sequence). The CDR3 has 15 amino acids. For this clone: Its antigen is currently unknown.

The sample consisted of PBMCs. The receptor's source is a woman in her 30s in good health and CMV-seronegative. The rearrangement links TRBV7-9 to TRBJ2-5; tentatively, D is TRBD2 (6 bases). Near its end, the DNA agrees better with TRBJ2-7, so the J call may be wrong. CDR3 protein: CASSLEVPGVSEQYF. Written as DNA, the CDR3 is TGTGCCAGCAGCTTGGAGGTTCCGGGAGTGAGCGAGCAGTACTTC.